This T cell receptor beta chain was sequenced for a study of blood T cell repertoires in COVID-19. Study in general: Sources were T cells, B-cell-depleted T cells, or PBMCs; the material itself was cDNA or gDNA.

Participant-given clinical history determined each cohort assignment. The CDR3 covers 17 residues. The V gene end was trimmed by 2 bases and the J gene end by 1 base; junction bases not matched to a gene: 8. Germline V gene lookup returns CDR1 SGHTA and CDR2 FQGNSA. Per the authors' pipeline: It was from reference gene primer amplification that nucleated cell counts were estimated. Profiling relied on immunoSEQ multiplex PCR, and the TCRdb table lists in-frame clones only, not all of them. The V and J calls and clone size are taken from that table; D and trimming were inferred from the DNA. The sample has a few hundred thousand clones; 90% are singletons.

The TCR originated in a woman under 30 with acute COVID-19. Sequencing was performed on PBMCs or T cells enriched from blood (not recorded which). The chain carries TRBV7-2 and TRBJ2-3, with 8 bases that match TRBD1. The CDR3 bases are TGTGCCAGCAGCTTAATTTCAGGGGGCGTCCGCACAGATACGCAGTATTTT. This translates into CASSLISGGVRTDTQYF.